Presented here are 22 T cell receptor beta chains from one specimen sequenced in a study of blood T cell repertoires in COVID-19. Clones were read by immunoSEQ multiplex PCR, and TCRdb kept only the in-frame ones, dropping some. This sample yields about 250,000 clones, of which nearly 90% are seen a single time; around 3% belongs to the top ten. The sample taken for sequencing was peripheral blood. The receptors shown here come from a man between 18 and 29 years old with active or convalescent COVID-19.

This CDR3 reads CASSQMTGYGYTF. The DNA of the CDR3 is TGTGCCAGCAGCCAAATGACAGGGTATGGCTACACCTTC. J is TRBJ1-2 and V is TRBV3-1 (or the pseudogene TRBV3-2); 7 nucleotides align to TRBD1. The V and J ends lost 2 bases and 5 bases, in that order; junction bases with no gene match: 2. This CDR3 has 13 amino acids. Germline V gives CDR1 LGHDT, CDR2 YNNKEL (reference sequence).

This rearrangement joins TRBV6-5 to TRBJ2-5; TRBD2 might be the D (6 bases). Trimming left V 2 bases short and J 5 bases short, with 15 bases between. This CDR3 contains 15 residues. Germline V CDR1 and CDR2: MNHEY, SVGAGI. In DNA form, the CDR3 reads TGTGCCAGCAGTTACGGCGGGAAGAATAGGGAGACCCAGTACTTC. This gives the protein CASSYGGKNRETQYF.

Concerning this clone itself: In the same sample, other DNA sequences code for this CDR3. The chain has TRBV9 and TRBJ2-5; 11 bases fit TRBD2. This CDR3 has 14 residues. Looked up from germline, CDR1 is SGDLS and CDR2 is YYNGEE. The ends lost 2 bases at V and 3 bases at J; junction bases unmatched: 0. The CDR3 region has the DNA TGTGCCAGCAGCGTGGGACTAGCGGAAGAGACCCAGTACTTC. It specifies CASSVGLAEETQYF.

CDR3 protein: CASSSQVTSYNEQFF. The CDR3 nucleotides are TGTGCCAGCAGCTCCCAAGTGACTTCCTACAATGAGCAGTTCTTC. The chain uses TRBV7-2 and TRBJ2-1; D gene uncertain. The CDR3 is 15 amino acids. V was trimmed by 4 bases and J by 1 base, leaving 11 bases between them. Germline loops: CDR1 SGHTA, CDR2 FQGNSA. Combining the CDR3 with reference TRBV7-2 and TRBJ2-1 gives the whole variable domain GAGVSQSPSNKVTEKGKDVELRCDPISGHTALYWYRQSLGQGLEFLIYFQGNSAPDKSGLPSDRFSAERTGGSVSTLTIQRTQQEDSAVYLCASSSQVTSYNEQFFGPGTRLTVL.

This chain joins TRBV3-1 (or the pseudogene TRBV3-2) and TRBJ2-5; 8 bases match TRBD1. This CDR3 has 16 residues. V lost 2 bases and J lost 0; bases outside the gene matches: 5. Germline V lookup: CDR1 LGHDT, CDR2 YNNKEL (reference sequence). CDR3 DNA: TGTGCCAGCAGCCAACCAGGACAGGGATACCAAGAGACCCAGTACTTC. It is translated as CASSQPGQGYQETQYF.

The genes are TRBV29-1 and TRBJ1-1, with 8 positions matching TRBD1. CDR1 is SQVTM, CDR2 ANQGSEA, per germline. The CDR3 is 13 residues long. V lost 3 bases and J lost 0; bases outside the gene matches: 0. The CDR3 nucleotides read TGCAGCGTTGAGGGACAGGTGAACACTGAAGCTTTCTTT. This encodes CSVEGQVNTEAFF.

This clone was detected once. The rearrangement links TRBV11-3 to TRBJ2-3, with D perhaps matching TRBD1 (5 bases). CDR3 length equals 14 residues. Germline assignment: CDR1 SGHNT and CDR2 YENEEA. V was pared by 2 bases and J by 3 bases, with 9 bases between. CDR3 in amino acids: CASSLRGRTDTQYF. For the CDR3, the DNA is TGTGCCAGCAGCTTAAGGGGCAGGACAGATACGCAGTATTTT.

The chain is built from TRBV9 and TRBJ2-2; 12 bases line up with TRBD2. Germline V gives CDR1 SGDLS, CDR2 YYNGEE. The CDR3 is 19 residues long. The J segment lost 3 bases and the V segment lost 0 bases, leaving 9 bases of the junction unmatched. The DNA for the CDR3 is TGTGCCAGCAGCGTAGATGAGCTAGCGGGAGGGTCGGACACCGGGGAGCTGTTTTTT. Its protein is CASSVDELAGGSDTGELFF. Using reference TRBV9 and TRBJ2-2 for the parts outside the CDR3, the full variable domain is DSGVTQTPKHLITATGQRVTLRCSPRSGDLSVYWYQQSLDQGLQFLIQYYNGEERAKGNILERFSAQQFPDLHSELNLSSLELGDSALYFCASSVDELAGGSDTGELFFGEGSRLTVL.

The rearrangement joins TRBV30 to TRBJ1-1, with TRBD1 matching 10 bases. Unmatched junction bases numbered 14, after V lost 3 bases and J lost 4 bases. In germline, CDR1 is GTSNPN, CDR2 SVGIG (reference sequence). The CDR3 is 17 residues long. CDR3 sequence (DNA): TGTGCCTGGAGCCTACCCCGCCCCGGGACAGGGGTCACTGAAGCTTTCTTT. Protein: CAWSLPRPGTGVTEAFF.

The chain joins TRBV5-6 to TRBJ1-3, with D possibly TRBD1 on 5 matching bases. This CDR3 comprises 15 residues. V was pared by 4 bases and J by 4 bases, with 15 bases between. Germline V gene sequence: CDR1 SGHDT, CDR2 YYEEEE. CDR3 nucleotide sequence: TGTGCCAGCAGCGATGGACAAAATTACGGAAACACCATATATTTT. Translation gives CASSDGQNYGNTIYF. Full variable domain (outside the CDR3, taken from reference TRBV5-6 and TRBJ1-3): DAGVTQSPTHLIKTRGQQVTLRCSPKSGHDTVSWYQQALGQGPQFIFQYYEEEERQRGNFPDRFSGHQFPNYSSELNVNALLLGDSALYLCASSDGQNYGNTIYFGEGSWLTVV.

The chain couples TRBV11-2 to TRBJ2-5, with 10 bases matching TRBD1. Losses at the gene ends were 1 base for V and 8 bases for J; bases not matched to a gene: 7. CDR3 length: 15 residues. The germline V gene has CDR1 SGHAT and CDR2 FQNNGV. This chain's CDR3 is CASSLGLGTGDTQYF. The DNA of the CDR3 is TGTGCCAGCAGCTTAGGACTCGGGACAGGGGATACCCAGTACTTC.

The chain recombines TRBV2 with TRBJ1-5; TRBD1 aligns across 11 bases. V trimming: 6 bases; J trimming: 4 bases; junction bases outside the gene matches: 8. Germline CDR1 SNHLY, CDR2 FYNNEI. The CDR3 extends over 16 amino acids. CDR3 region: CASRDSGQGGNQPQHF. The CDR3 nucleotides read TGTGCCAGCAGGGACTCGGGACAGGGGGGAAATCAGCCCCAGCATTTT.

This clone was seen a few times. V usage is TRBV12-5 and J usage is TRBJ1-2, with no clear D. Per germline, CDR1 LGHNT and CDR2 FRNRAP. This CDR3 region has 12 residues. V was trimmed by 5 bases and J by 6 bases, leaving 10 bases between them. The CDR3 sequence: CASGPRVDGYTF. CDR3 DNA: TGTGCTAGTGGTCCCCGGGTCGATGGCTACACCTTC.

The V call is TRBV19, the J call TRBJ2-7, with D maybe TRBD1 (6 bases). The CDR3 has 15 residues. V was trimmed by 6 bases and J by 2 bases, leaving 17 bases between them. CDR1 LNHDA and CDR2 SQIVND come from the germline V gene (reference sequence). Here the CDR3 DNA reads TGTGCCAGTAGAAGAGGGACATCTCCAACCTACGAGCAGTACTTC. It encodes CASRRGTSPTYEQYF.

This chain joins TRBV19 and TRBJ2-5, with D perhaps matching TRBD1 (6 bases). This CDR3 comprises 16 residues. V gave up 0 bases and J gave up 4 bases, with 15 bases separating them. Germline V gene sequence: CDR1 LNHDA, CDR2 SQIVND (reference sequence). The CDR3 reads CASSIDHPTGGETQYF. The CDR3 coding sequence is TGTGCCAGTAGTATAGATCACCCGACAGGCGGAGAGACCCAGTACTTC. Full variable domain (rest looked up from reference TRBV19 and TRBJ2-5): DGGITQSPKYLFRKEGQNVTLSCEQNLNHDAMYWYRQDPGQGLRLIYYSQIVNDFQKGDIAEGYSVSREKKESFPLTVTSAQKNPTAFYLCASSIDHPTGGETQYFGPGTRLLVL.

The chain is built from TRBV19 and TRBJ2-1; D is perhaps TRBD1 (5 bases). The V end lost 2 bases, the J end lost 6 bases, and 14 bases lay between the germline ends. The CDR3 length is 15 residues. Germline CDR1 and CDR2: LNHDA and SQIVND (reference sequence). The CDR3, as DNA: TGTGCCAGTAGTATAAGGCAGGGTCACGGCAATGAGCAGTTCTTC. Residues: CASSIRQGHGNEQFF.

The chain has TRBV10-2 and TRBJ1-1, with 10 bases lining up with TRBD1. The CDR3 covers 16 residues. CDR1 is WSHSY, CDR2 SAAADI, per germline. The V gene end was trimmed by 6 bases and the J gene end by 1 base; junction bases not matched to a gene: 8. CDR3 bases: TGCGCCAGCAGCGAACCGGGACAGGGGAGGAACACTGAAGCTTTCTTT. This gives the protein CASSEPGQGRNTEAFF.

This clone has only one observation. The chain is built from TRBV2 and TRBJ1-2, with TRBD1 matching over 12 bases. Germline CDR1 reads SNHLY; CDR2 reads FYNNEI. The CDR3 is made up of 14 amino acids. V lost 3 bases, J lost 13 bases, and 9 bases stayed unmatched. CDR3: CASSETPGQGAGTF. In DNA, the CDR3 is TGTGCCAGCAGTGAGACCCCGGGACAGGGGGCCGGCACCTTC.

The chain recombines TRBV19 with TRBJ1-2; 7 bases are shared with TRBD1. This CDR3 region has 16 residues. V was clipped by 5 bases and J by 4 bases; unmatched bases: 13. Germline loops: CDR1 LNHDA, CDR2 SQIVND (reference sequence). CDR3 coding DNA: TGTGCCAGTAGTCCCAATTACAGGGGATTGGGCTATGGCTACACCTTC. It encodes CASSPNYRGLGYGYTF.

J is TRBJ1-3 and V is TRBV3-1 (or the pseudogene TRBV3-2); D gene uncertain. V was cut by 0 bases and J by 0 bases, with 9 bases left in between. The germline CDR1 and CDR2 sequences are LGHDT and YNNKEL (reference sequence). The CDR3 consists of 16 residues. The CDR3 sequence: CASSQDFTYSGNTIYF. The CDR3 DNA reads as TGTGCCAGCAGCCAAGACTTTACTTACTCTGGAAACACCATATATTTT.

The chain carries TRBV18 and TRBJ1-2; no reliable D call. Trimming stripped 3 bases from V and 7 bases from J, with 15 bases between. The length of the CDR3 is 14 residues. Germline assignment: CDR1 KGHSH and CDR2 LQKENI. CDR3 protein: CASSPAGTVSGYTF. In nucleotides, the CDR3 is TGTGCCAGCTCACCGGCAGGCACCGTTTCTGGCTACACCTTC.

J is TRBJ2-7 and V is TRBV5-1; 8 bases are a match to TRBD1. V shed 4 bases and J 3 bases; nucleotides not matched to a gene: 15. Germline V gives CDR1 SGHRS, CDR2 YFSETQ. The CDR3 length is 17 residues. CDR3 sequence reads: CASSLASHWTGNYEQYF. CDR3 sequence (DNA): TGCGCCAGCAGCCTAGCCTCCCATTGGACAGGGAACTACGAGCAGTACTTC.